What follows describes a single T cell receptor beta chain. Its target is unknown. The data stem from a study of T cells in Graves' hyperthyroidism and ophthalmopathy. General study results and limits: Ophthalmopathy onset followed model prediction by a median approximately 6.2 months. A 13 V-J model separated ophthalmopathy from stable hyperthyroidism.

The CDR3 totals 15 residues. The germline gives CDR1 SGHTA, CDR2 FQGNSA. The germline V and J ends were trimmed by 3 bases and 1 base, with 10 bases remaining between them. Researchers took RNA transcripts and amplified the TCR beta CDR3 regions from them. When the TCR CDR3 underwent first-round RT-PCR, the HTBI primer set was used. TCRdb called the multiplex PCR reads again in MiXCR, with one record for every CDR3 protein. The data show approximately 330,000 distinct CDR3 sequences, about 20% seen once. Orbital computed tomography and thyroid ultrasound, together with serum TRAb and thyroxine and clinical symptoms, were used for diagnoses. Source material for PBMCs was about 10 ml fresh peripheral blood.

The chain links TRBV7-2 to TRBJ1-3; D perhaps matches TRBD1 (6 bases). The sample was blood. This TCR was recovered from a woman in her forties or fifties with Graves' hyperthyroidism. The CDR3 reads CASSLGGGSGNTIYF. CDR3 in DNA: TGTGCCAGCAGCTTGGGAGGGGGGTCTGGAAACACCATATATTTT.